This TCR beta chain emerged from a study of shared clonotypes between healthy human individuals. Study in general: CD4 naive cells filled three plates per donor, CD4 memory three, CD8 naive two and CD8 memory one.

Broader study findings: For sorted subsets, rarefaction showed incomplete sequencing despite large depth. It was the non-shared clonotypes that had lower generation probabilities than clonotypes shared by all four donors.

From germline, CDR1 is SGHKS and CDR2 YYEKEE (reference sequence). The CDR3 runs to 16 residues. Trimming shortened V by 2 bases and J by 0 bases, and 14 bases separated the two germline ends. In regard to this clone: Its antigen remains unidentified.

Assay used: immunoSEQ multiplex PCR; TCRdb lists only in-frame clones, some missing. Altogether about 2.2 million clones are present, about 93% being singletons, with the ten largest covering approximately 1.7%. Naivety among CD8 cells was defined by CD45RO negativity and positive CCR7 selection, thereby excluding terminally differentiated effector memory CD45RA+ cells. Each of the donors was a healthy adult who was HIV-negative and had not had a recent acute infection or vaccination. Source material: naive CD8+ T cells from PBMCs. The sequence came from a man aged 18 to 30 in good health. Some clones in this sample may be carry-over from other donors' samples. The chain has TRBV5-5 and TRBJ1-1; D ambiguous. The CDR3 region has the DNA TGTGCCAGCAGCTTCGACCCCCTGAGGCTGAACACTGAAGCTTTCTTT. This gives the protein CASSFDPLRLNTEAFF.